This passage covers 31 T cell receptor beta chains from one sample sequenced in a study of regulatory T cells in long-lasting Graves disease (dated by TCRdb to the early 2020s). Libraries were made using multiplex PCR. Sequencer: Illumina HiSeq 4000. To build TCR beta libraries, CDR3 regions were amplified by Arm-PCR using iRepertoire HTBI primers. Using fastp trimming at Q25 and MiXCR clonotype assembly, TCRdb reanalyzed the public sequencing data and kept in-frame beta chains. Each entry merges the rows of one CDR3 protein and shows their most common DNA and genes. Here the sample has approximately 460,000 distinct CDR3 sequences; roughly 17% occur a single time. Roughly 10% of the sample is in the top ten clones. The sample's time point label, decoded: newly diagnosed GD, antithyroid drugs for less than 3 months. For both TCR sequencing and RNA sequencing, RNA was extracted from PBMCs in TRIzol.

The sample was also reused in another study, on T cells in Graves' hyperthyroidism and ophthalmopathy.

The source material was peripheral blood mononuclear cells (PBMCs), sampled at new diagnosis, from a patient treated with antithyroid drugs. The receptors here all came from a woman aged 25 to 39 with Graves disease. Donor details come from another sample of the same person, matched by shared clones.

This clonotype was detected ten times or more. The chain carries TRBV20-1 and TRBJ2-3, with D possibly TRBD2 on 5 matching bases. Looked up from germline, CDR1 is DFQATT and CDR2 is SNEGSKA (reference sequence). This CDR3 comprises 13 residues. The germline V and J ends were trimmed by 6 bases and 0 bases, with 10 bases remaining between them. The DNA for the CDR3 is TGCAGTGCCCGGGAAGTGAGCACAGATACGCAGTATTTT. Protein product: CSAREVSTDTQYF.

About this clonotype: Since a far larger clone is one base different, this is likely a read error. This rearrangement joins TRBV11-3 to TRBJ2-1, with TRBD2 matching over 11 bases. With V trimmed by 6 bases and J by 11 bases, 24 bases remained unmatched. The V gene's germline CDR1 is SGHNT and CDR2 YENEEA. The CDR3 covers 19 residues. Here the CDR3 reads CASRSLTAKLAGDWNKQFF. Here the CDR3 DNA reads TGTGCCAGCAGATCCCTTACCGCCAAACTAGCGGGAGATTGGAATAAGCAGTTCTTC.

This clonotype was counted at least ten times. The V gene is TRBV28, the J gene TRBJ1-2, with no clear D. V lost 3 bases, J lost 7 bases, and 12 bases lay in between. Germline assignment: CDR1 MDHEN and CDR2 SYDVKM. The CDR3 totals 13 residues. DNA of the CDR3: TGTGCCAGCAGTTTCGGCGGCGTAATTGGCTACACCTTC. Amino acids: CASSFGGVIGYTF.

This clonotype was seen at least ten times. V usage is TRBV28 and J usage is TRBJ2-1; the D gene is possibly TRBD2 (7 bases). Germline-derived CDR1 and CDR2 are MDHEN and SYDVKM. Trimming stripped 4 bases from V and 6 bases from J, with 19 bases between. The CDR3 is 16 residues long. The CDR3: CASSSPSGGGGNEQFF. The DNA for the CDR3 is TGTGCCAGCAGTTCCCCTAGCGGAGGAGGGGGCAATGAGCAGTTCTTC.

V gene TRBV6-1 combines with J gene TRBJ2-1; 11 nucleotides agree with TRBD2. The CDR3 is 15 amino acids. CDR1 is MNHNS and CDR2 is SASEGT in the germline V gene. V dropped 4 bases and J dropped 4; count of bases not matched to a gene: 3. The CDR3 loop is CASSAASGRYNEQFF. Written as DNA, the CDR3 is TGTGCCAGCAGTGCCGCTAGCGGGAGGTACAATGAGCAGTTCTTC.

This clonotype has ten or more counts. Here the CDR3 DNA reads TGTGCCAGCAGTTTCGCGGGGGCGTTCTCCTACAATGAGCAGTTCTTC. Translating it yields CASSFAGAFSYNEQFF. This chain joins TRBV28 and TRBJ2-1, with D possibly matching TRBD2 (7 bases). Germline values: CDR1 MDHEN, CDR2 SYDVKM. The CDR3 runs 16 residues. The V end lost 3 bases, the J end lost 0 bases, and 12 bases lay between the germline ends.

This clonotype was detected a few times. This chain joins TRBV10-3 and TRBJ2-7; 12 positions match TRBD2. J lost 4 bases, V lost 5 bases, and 3 bases had no gene match. Germline CDR1 and CDR2: ENHRY and SYGVKD. CDR3 length: 14 amino acids. CDR3 amino acids: CAISPGTSGYEQYF. CDR3 bases: TGTGCCATCAGTCCCGGGACTAGCGGGTACGAGCAGTACTTC.

The V gene is TRBV6-1, the J gene TRBJ2-1; TRBD1 or TRBD2 may be the D gene (6 bases each). This CDR3 region has 15 residues. CDR1 is MNHNS, CDR2 SASEGT, per germline. Trimming cost V 6 bases and J 2 bases, with 14 bases left between them. The CDR3: CASSSPGGPYNEQFF. CDR3 coding DNA: TGTGCCAGCAGCAGCCCCGGGGGCCCCTACAATGAGCAGTTCTTC.

This clonotype has ten or more counts. The V gene is TRBV12-3 or TRBV12-4, the J gene TRBJ1-2, with D uncertain. The ends were cut back, 6 bases at V and 0 bases at J, with 17 bases in the middle. There are 16 residues in the CDR3. CDR3 residues: CASSPRPTYTNYGYTF. In DNA, the CDR3 is TGTGCCAGCAGCCCTAGACCAACCTATACTAACTATGGCTACACCTTC.

A note on this clonotype: A clone one base away is much larger, so this may be a read error. V usage is TRBV28 and J usage is TRBJ2-5; D is unresolved. The J call may not be correct, given that the DNA end is closer to TRBJ2-1. The CDR3 is made up of 14 amino acids. Germline V lookup: CDR1 MDHEN, CDR2 SYDVKM. CDR3 DNA sequence: TGTGCCAGCAGTTTATTCTCTTCCATTCAGGAGCAGTTCTTC. Amino acids: CASSLFSSIQEQFF.

The chain joins TRBV20-1 to TRBJ2-2, with unresolved D. The CDR3 runs to 14 residues. Trimming shortened V by 0 bases and J by 4 bases, and 9 bases separated the two germline ends. Germline CDR1 DFQATT, CDR2 SNEGSKA (reference sequence). CDR3: CSARDVQTTGELFF. DNA of the CDR3: TGCAGTGCTAGAGATGTACAGACCACCGGGGAGCTGTTTTTT.

This clonotype has a handful of counts. The chain couples TRBV6-2 or TRBV6-3 to TRBJ2-7, with D perhaps matching TRBD1 or TRBD2 (5 bases each). This CDR3 region has 15 residues. V was clipped by 2 bases and J by 0 bases, with 11 bases between them. Germline V gene data show CDR1 as MNHEY and CDR2 as SVGEGT. The CDR3 DNA is TGTGCCAGCAGTTACGGGGGAGCTATCTCCTACGAGCAGTACTTC. Translation: CASSYGGAISYEQYF.

This clonotype was detected ten times or more. The rearrangement joins TRBV28 to TRBJ2-1; maybe TRBD2 (6 bases). Germline CDR1 is MDHEN and CDR2 is SYDVKM. The CDR3 totals 16 residues. The V end lost 6 bases, the J end lost 4 bases, and 19 bases lay between the germline ends. This CDR3 reads CASSNRDFSNYNEQFF. CDR3 DNA: TGTGCCAGCAGCAACCGGGACTTCTCCAATTACAATGAGCAGTTCTTC.

The sample holds one count of this clonotype. J is TRBJ2-2 and V is TRBV4-1; D call uncertain. The V end was cut by 1 base, the J end by 4 bases, with 4 bases between. The CDR3 covers 13 residues. Germline V gene sequence: CDR1 MGHRA, CDR2 YSYEKL. CDR3 nucleotides: TGCGCCAGCAGCCAAGTGGGCACCGGGGAGCTGTTTTTT. Protein: CASSQVGTGELFF.

The sample holds a few counts of this clonotype. This rearrangement joins TRBV10-3 to TRBJ2-1, with D maybe TRBD1 (6 bases). Trimming cost V 0 bases and J 7 bases, with 7 bases left between them. The CDR3 is 13 residues long. Germline-derived CDR1 and CDR2 are ENHRY and SYGVKD. CDR3 sequence (DNA): TGTGCCATCAGTGAGTCCACAGGGAATGAGCAGTTCTTC. It specifies CAISESTGNEQFF.

This clonotype was picked up one time. The genes are TRBV4-1 and TRBJ2-3, with unresolved D. There are 15 residues in the CDR3. Between the trimmed V and J ends, which lost 4 bases and 3 bases, there was a span of 14 bases. CDR1 and CDR2 from the germline V gene are MGHRA and YSYEKL. CDR3 sequence reads: CASSRDPSSTDTQYF. The CDR3 DNA reads as TGCGCCAGCAGCCGAGACCCCTCGAGTACAGATACGCAGTATTTT.

The sample holds a few counts of this clonotype. The J gene is TRBJ2-1, the V gene TRBV13; 14 positions agree with TRBD2. With V trimmed by 4 bases and J by 2 bases, 7 bases remained unmatched. The CDR3 covers 18 residues. The germline CDR1 and CDR2 sequences are PRHDT and FYEKMQ (reference sequence). For the CDR3, the DNA is TGTGCCAGCAGCTCGACTAGCGGGAGGGCCTCAACCTACAATGAGCAGTTCTTC. Its protein product is CASSSTSGRASTYNEQFF.

This clonotype showed up just a few times. The CDR3 region is CSAKDRGSQPQHF. The CDR3 DNA reads TGCAGTGCTAAAGACAGGGGGAGTCAGCCCCAGCATTTT. The V gene is TRBV20-1, the J gene TRBJ1-5, with 9 nucleotides matching TRBD1. J gave up 6 bases and V 4 bases, and 4 bases lay outside the gene matches. The CDR3 consists of 13 residues. Germline V gives CDR1 DFQATT, CDR2 SNEGSKA (reference sequence).

This clonotype was found many times. J is TRBJ2-7 and V is TRBV20-1, with no clear D. V lost 1 base to trimming and J lost 5 bases, with 12 bases between them. The V gene's germline CDR1 is DFQATT and CDR2 SNEGSKA (reference sequence). This CDR3 region has 13 residues. The CDR3 DNA is TGCAGTGCTAGAGTTGGAGACCTCAACGAGCAGTACTTC. As protein: CSARVGDLNEQYF.

This clonotype appeared many times. The gene calls are TRBV20-1 and TRBJ1-1; 8 bases fit TRBD1. J was trimmed by 1 base and V by 5 bases; bases with no gene match: 9. The CDR3 length is 15 residues. Germline V gene lookup returns CDR1 DFQATT and CDR2 SNEGSKA (reference sequence). The DNA of the CDR3 is TGCAGTGCTCCTGGACAGGGTCCGGGGAACACTGAAGCTTTCTTT. This translates into CSAPGQGPGNTEAFF.

This clonotype was seen at least ten times. The chain has TRBV20-1 and TRBJ2-1, with TRBD2 matching over 9 bases. Germline V lookup: CDR1 DFQATT, CDR2 SNEGSKA (reference sequence). The CDR3 extends over 18 amino acids. Trimming at V came to 3 bases and at J to 0 bases, leaving 12 bases not matched to a gene. In DNA form, the CDR3 reads TGCAGTGCTAGGGGGACCTTTAGCGGGGGAGGCTCCTACAATGAGCAGTTCTTC. Its protein product is CSARGTFSGGGSYNEQFF.

This clonotype has at least ten counts. The rearrangement joins TRBV15 to TRBJ2-5, with D tentatively TRBD2 (5 bases). Per germline, CDR1 LNHNV and CDR2 YYDKDF (reference sequence). The CDR3 consists of 16 residues. Trimming cost V 4 bases and J 2 bases, with 17 bases left between them. The CDR3 protein is CATSTDFSGDQETQYF. CDR3 coding DNA: TGTGCCACCAGCACCGATTTTTCCGGGGATCAAGAGACCCAGTACTTC.

The CDR3 spells CASSQGGLLGAKNIQYF. The CDR3 DNA reads TGTGCCAGCTCACAGGGTGGCCTGTTGGGAGCCAAAAACATTCAGTACTTC. The genes are TRBV19 and TRBJ2-4; tentative D call: TRBD1 (6 bases). Trimming stripped 9 bases from V and 0 bases from J, with 21 bases between. CDR1 and CDR2 (germline): LNHDA, SQIVND (reference sequence). The CDR3 totals 17 residues.

Concerning this clonotype: A much larger clone is a single base away; this may be a read error. The rearrangement joins TRBV7-2 to TRBJ1-1; D possibly corresponds to TRBD1 (5 bases). Trimming took off 1 base at V and 6 bases at J, with 12 bases between the two ends. The V gene's germline CDR1 is SGHTA and CDR2 FQGNSA. This CDR3 contains 14 residues. The CDR3 bases are TGTGCCAGCAGCTTAGATGCAGGGAGCGCTGAAGCTTTCTTT. Its protein is CASSLDAGSAEAFF.

This chain connects TRBV27 to TRBJ1-1, with 8 bases identical to TRBD1. V lost 10 bases and J lost 0; bases outside the gene matches: 4. This CDR3 has 13 residues. Germline values: CDR1 MNHEY, CDR2 SMNVEV (reference sequence). The CDR3 reads CATSDRVNTEAFF. The CDR3 nucleotides read TGTGCCACCTCGGACAGGGTGAACACTGAAGCTTTCTTT.

This clonotype was detected ten times or more. The chain couples TRBV30 to TRBJ2-1, with D possibly being TRBD1 (6 bases). Germline V gene sequence: CDR1 GTSNPN, CDR2 SVGIG (reference sequence). This CDR3 comprises 13 residues. V was shortened by 6 bases and J by 10 bases, with 19 bases between the two germline ends. In DNA, the CDR3 is TGTGCCTGCTCCGGGACAACTTTCGGAGAGCAGTTCTTC. Protein sequence: CACSGTTFGEQFF. The entire variable domain, with the rest obtained from reference TRBV30 and TRBJ2-1, is as follows: SQTIHQWPATLVQPVGSPLSLECTVEGTSNPNLYWYRQAAGRGLQLLFYSVGIGQISSEVPQNLSASRPQDRQFILSSKKLLLSDSGFYLCACSGTTFGEQFFGPGTRLTVL.

As concerns this clonotype: A much larger clone differs by one base, so this may be a read error. This chain connects TRBV2 to TRBJ1-6; D perhaps matches TRBD1 (6 bases). This CDR3 region has 13 residues. CDR1 is SNHLY and CDR2 is FYNNEI in the germline V gene. CDR3 loop: CASSPQGGSLLHF. The DNA for the CDR3 is TGTGCCAGCAGTCCACAGGGAGGTTCACTCCTCCACTTT.

This clonotype was found a few times. The J gene is TRBJ2-7, the V gene TRBV2; D perhaps matches TRBD2 (5 bases). Germline V gene sequence: CDR1 SNHLY, CDR2 FYNNEI. The CDR3 consists of 12 residues. V lost 7 bases to trimming and J lost 6 bases, with 13 bases between them. The CDR3 coding sequence is TGTGCCAGCACCGATGGTGGAGGCGAGCAGTACTTC. This translates into CASTDGGGEQYF.

The sample holds many counts of this clonotype. The chain recombines TRBV29-1 with TRBJ1-1, with D unclear. Deletions cut 6 bases from V and 1 base from J, with 6 bases between. CDR1 SQVTM and CDR2 ANQGSEA come from the germline V gene. This CDR3 has 11 residues. The CDR3 DNA sequence: TGCAGCGTAGAGGGGAACACTGAAGCTTTCTTT. This translates into CSVEGNTEAFF.

This clonotype was observed a handful of times. The V call is TRBV19, the J call TRBJ1-5; a weak D match, TRBD1 (6 bases). Germline V gene data show CDR1 as LNHDA and CDR2 as SQIVND (reference sequence). Between the trimmed V and J ends, which lost 3 bases and 1 base, there was a span of 10 bases. This CDR3 comprises 15 residues. CDR3: CASSMTGQSNQPQHF. The CDR3 DNA reads TGTGCCAGTAGTATGACAGGCCAGAGCAATCAGCCCCAGCATTTT.

This clonotype has at least ten counts. V and J are TRBV7-8 and TRBJ1-2, with 8 bases aligning to TRBD1. The junction had 13 bases not matched to a gene; V was cut back by 0 bases and J by 4 bases. Germline V lookup: CDR1 SGHVS, CDR2 FQNEAQ. The CDR3 is 18 amino acids. As DNA, the CDR3 is TGTGCCAGCAGCTTAGCCAGTTTGGGGCAGGGGGCCTCCTATGGCTACACCTTC. Its translation: CASSLASLGQGASYGYTF.